The T cell receptor beta chain under discussion was sequenced for a study of cytomegalovirus exposure and HLA in healthy donors. Study conclusions and caveats: Links to common viral pathogens appeared, in a later analysis, for several of the most significant clusters. Upon later analysis, HLA-associated TCR beta chains proved more clonally expanded than other, equally common chains. Earlier findings revealed that most TCR beta V segments proved productive either about 90% or about 30% of the time. According to the study, 150 to 200 TCR beta chains were cytomegalovirus-associated.

The V gene's germline CDR1 is LGHNA and CDR2 YSLEER. V lost 5 bases to trimming and J lost 1 base, with 10 bases between them. The CDR3 consists of 14 residues. In regard to this clone: What it binds is not known.

This PCR relied on a set of 60 Vbeta primers and 13 Jbeta primers. The method was immunoSEQ multiplex PCR; TCRdb's version includes in-frame clones alone and lacks a portion of them. This sample's table reports about 55,000 clones. What was sequenced was PBMCs. This sequence originates from a man aged 50 to 59 in good health and CMV-seropositive. The chain carries TRBV4-3 and TRBJ2-3; D not resolved. CDR3 loop: CASSSRLRTDTQYF. The CDR3 region has the DNA TGCGCCAGCAGCTCCCGACTCCGCACAGATACGCAGTATTTT.